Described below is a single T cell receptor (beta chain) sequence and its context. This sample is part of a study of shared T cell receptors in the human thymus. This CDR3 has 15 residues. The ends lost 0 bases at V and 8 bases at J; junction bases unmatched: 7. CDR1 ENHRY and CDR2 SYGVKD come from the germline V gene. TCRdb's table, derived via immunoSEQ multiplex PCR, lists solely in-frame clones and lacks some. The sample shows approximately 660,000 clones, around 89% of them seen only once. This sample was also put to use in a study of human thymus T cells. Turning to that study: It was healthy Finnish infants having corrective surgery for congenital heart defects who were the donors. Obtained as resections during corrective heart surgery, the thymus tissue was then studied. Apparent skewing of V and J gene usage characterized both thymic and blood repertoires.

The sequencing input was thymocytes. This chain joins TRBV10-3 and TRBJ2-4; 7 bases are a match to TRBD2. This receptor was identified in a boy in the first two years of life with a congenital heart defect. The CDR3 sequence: CAISESPAGEDIQYF. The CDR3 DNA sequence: TGTGCCATCAGTGAGTCTCCGGCGGGAGAGGACATTCAGTACTTC.